A single sample is the source of the 7 T cell receptor beta chains below, sequenced in a study of blood T cell repertoires in COVID-19. Here immunoSEQ multiplex PCR was the method, and the copy in TCRdb shows in-frame clones only, minus some. The sample lists around 250,000 clones, more than 70% occurring once. The sequencing sample was made of peripheral blood. These TCRs come from a man in his forties with active or convalescent COVID-19.

The V call is TRBV2, the J call TRBJ2-1, with 8 bases matching TRBD2. Trimming cost V 7 bases and J 7 bases; bases outside gene matches: 9. The CDR3 spans 14 residues. Germline CDR1 is SNHLY and CDR2 is FYNNEI. CDR3 in DNA: TGTGCCAGCAATATCCGGGGGGGTGAAAATGAGCAGTTCTTC. Residues: CASNIRGGENEQFF.

The chain uses TRBV13 and TRBJ1-1, with unresolved D. CDR1 is PRHDT and CDR2 is FYEKMQ in the germline V gene (reference sequence). The V gene lost 2 bases and the J gene lost 4 bases, with 11 bases spanning the gap. This CDR3 region has 14 residues. The CDR3 DNA sequence: TGTGCCAGCAGCTTAAATGCCCTCGGCACTGAAGCTTTCTTT. Protein sequence: CASSLNALGTEAFF.

This chain uses TRBV21-1 with TRBJ1-2; whether TRBD1, the table's D call, matches the DNA was not checked. TRBV21-1 is a recognized pseudogene. This CDR3 comprises 21 residues. The DNA of the CDR3 is TGTGCCAGCAGCAAAGAAGAAAAGGGACAGGAACTTCTTCCGAGAAAAGGTGGCTACACCTTC. This encodes CASSKEEKGQELLPRKGGYTF.

This chain links TRBV5-8 with TRBJ2-3, with D tentatively TRBD2 (5 bases). Germline V gives CDR1 SGHTS, CDR2 YDEGEE. V gave up 5 bases and J gave up 6 bases, with 13 bases separating them. This CDR3 has 13 residues. In DNA form, the CDR3 reads TGTGCCAGCAGGCGGGTTCCGGGGGATACGCAGTATTTT. It specifies CASRRVPGDTQYF.

This sequence joins TRBV27 and TRBJ2-7, with a tentative D call TRBD1 (5 bases). This CDR3 is built from 16 residues. With 4 bases removed from V and 8 bases from J, the gap between germline ends came to 24 bases. Per germline, CDR1 MNHEY and CDR2 SMNVEV (reference sequence). CDR3 bases: TGTGCCAGCAGTTCGGCAGGGTCATTCTCTCCCTCTCAGCAGTACTTC. Amino acids: CASSSAGSFSPSQQYF.

The rearrangement joins TRBV27 to TRBJ1-5; no clear D. Per the germline V gene, CDR1 is MNHEY and CDR2 is SMNVEV (reference sequence). The CDR3 extends over 11 amino acids. V lost 6 bases to trimming and J lost 5 bases, with 5 bases between them. DNA for the CDR3: TGTGCCAGCAGCCTCGATCAGCCCCAGCATTTT. Amino acids: CASSLDQPQHF.

This sequence joins TRBV18 and TRBJ2-2; no definite D call. The CDR3 contains 13 residues. CDR1 is KGHSH and CDR2 is LQKENI in the germline V gene. The V and J ends lost 2 bases and 6 bases respectively, with 7 bases between them. Here the CDR3 reads CASSPIIAGELFF. The CDR3 DNA reads as TGTGCCAGCTCACCAATAATAGCCGGGGAGCTGTTTTTT.